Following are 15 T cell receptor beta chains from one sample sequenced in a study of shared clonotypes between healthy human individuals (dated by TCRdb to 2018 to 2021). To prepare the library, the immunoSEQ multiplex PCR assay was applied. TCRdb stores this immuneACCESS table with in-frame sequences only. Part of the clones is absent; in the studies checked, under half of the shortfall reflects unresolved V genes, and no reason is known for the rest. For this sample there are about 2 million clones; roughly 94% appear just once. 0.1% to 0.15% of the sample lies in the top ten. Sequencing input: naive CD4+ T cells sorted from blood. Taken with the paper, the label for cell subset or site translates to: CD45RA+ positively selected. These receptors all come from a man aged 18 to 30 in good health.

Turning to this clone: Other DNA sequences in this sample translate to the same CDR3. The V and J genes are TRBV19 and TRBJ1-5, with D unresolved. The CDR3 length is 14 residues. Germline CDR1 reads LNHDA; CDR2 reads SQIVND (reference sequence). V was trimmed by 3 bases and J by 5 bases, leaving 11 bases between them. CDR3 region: CASSIEAGYQPQHF. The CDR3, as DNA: TGTGCCAGTAGTATCGAGGCCGGATATCAGCCCCAGCATTTT.

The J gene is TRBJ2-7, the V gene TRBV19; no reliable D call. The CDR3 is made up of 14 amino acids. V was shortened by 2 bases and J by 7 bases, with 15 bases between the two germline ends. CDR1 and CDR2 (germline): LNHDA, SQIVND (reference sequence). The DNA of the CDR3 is TGTGCCAGTAGTATAAGTGCAGGCGTGTGGGAGCAGTACTTC. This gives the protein CASSISAGVWEQYF.

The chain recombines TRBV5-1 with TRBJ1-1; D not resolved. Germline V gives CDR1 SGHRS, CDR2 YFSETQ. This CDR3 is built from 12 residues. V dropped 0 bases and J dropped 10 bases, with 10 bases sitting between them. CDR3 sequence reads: CASSLDRAGAFF. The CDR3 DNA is TGCGCCAGCAGCTTGGATCGGGCGGGAGCTTTCTTT.

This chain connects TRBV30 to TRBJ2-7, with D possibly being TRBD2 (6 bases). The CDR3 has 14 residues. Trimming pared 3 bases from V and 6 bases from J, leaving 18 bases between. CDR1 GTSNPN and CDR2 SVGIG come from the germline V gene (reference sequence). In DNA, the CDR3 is TGTGCCTGGAGCCCGAGGAGGGTGGGGCGCGAGCAGTACTTC. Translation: CAWSPRRVGREQYF.

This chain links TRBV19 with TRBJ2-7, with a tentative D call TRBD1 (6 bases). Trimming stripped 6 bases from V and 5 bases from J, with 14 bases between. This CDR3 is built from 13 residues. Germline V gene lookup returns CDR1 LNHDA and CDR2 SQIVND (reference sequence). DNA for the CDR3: TGTGCCAGTAGACCACAGGGAAACCACGAGCAGTACTTC. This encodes CASRPQGNHEQYF.

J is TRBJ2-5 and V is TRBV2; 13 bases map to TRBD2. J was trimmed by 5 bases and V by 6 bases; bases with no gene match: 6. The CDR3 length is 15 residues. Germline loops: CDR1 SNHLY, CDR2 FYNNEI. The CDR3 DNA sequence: TGTGCCAGCAGAAAGACTAGCGGGGGGAGGGAGACCCAGTACTTC. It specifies CASRKTSGGRETQYF.

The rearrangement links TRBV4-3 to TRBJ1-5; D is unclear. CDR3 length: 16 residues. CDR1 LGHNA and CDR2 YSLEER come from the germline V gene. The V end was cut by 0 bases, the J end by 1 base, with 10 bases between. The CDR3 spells CASSQDAAGSNQPQHF. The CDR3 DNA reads TGCGCCAGCAGCCAAGATGCGGCGGGGAGCAATCAGCCCCAGCATTTT.

The CDR3 coding sequence is TGTGCCAGCACCCCCCTGGGAGGAGCGGGAGGCACAGATACGCAGTATTTT. It codes for CASTPLGGAGGTDTQYF. The rearrangement links TRBV7-8 to TRBJ2-3, with TRBD2 identical over 8 bases. In germline, CDR1 is SGHVS, CDR2 FQNEAQ. J gave up 1 base and V 7 bases, and 13 bases lay outside the gene matches. This CDR3 has 17 residues.

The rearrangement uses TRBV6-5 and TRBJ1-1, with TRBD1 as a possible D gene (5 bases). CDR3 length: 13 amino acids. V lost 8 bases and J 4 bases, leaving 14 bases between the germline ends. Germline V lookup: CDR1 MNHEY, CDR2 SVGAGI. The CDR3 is CASLHPGSTEAFF. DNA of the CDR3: TGTGCCAGCCTTCATCCAGGGAGCACTGAAGCTTTCTTT.

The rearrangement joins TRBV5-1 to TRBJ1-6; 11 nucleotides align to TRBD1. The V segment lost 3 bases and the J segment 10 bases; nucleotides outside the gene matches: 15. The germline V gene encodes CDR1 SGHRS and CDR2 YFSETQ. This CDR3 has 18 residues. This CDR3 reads CASSSFVQGTGGGSPLHF. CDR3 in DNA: TGCGCCAGCAGCTCCTTCGTTCAGGGGACAGGGGGAGGGTCACCCCTCCACTTT.

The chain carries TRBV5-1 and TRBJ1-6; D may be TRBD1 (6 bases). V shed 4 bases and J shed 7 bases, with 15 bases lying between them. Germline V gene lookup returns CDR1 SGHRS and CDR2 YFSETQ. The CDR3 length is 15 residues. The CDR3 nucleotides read TGCGCCAGCAGCCCCGAGGGGGGTTCCAATTCACCCCTCCACTTT. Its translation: CASSPEGGSNSPLHF.

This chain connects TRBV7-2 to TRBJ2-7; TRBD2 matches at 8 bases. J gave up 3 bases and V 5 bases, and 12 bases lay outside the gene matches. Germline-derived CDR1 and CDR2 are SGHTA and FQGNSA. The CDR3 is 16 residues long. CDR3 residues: CASSLMGTGRVYEQYF. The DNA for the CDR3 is TGTGCCAGCAGCCTCATGGGGACCGGGAGGGTCTACGAGCAGTACTTC.

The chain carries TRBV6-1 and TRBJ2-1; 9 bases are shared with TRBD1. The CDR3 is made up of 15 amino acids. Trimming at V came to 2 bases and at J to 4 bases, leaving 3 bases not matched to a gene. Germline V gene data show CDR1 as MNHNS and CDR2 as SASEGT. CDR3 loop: CASSETTGGYNEQFF. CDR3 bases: TGTGCCAGCAGTGAAACGACAGGGGGGTACAATGAGCAGTTCTTC.

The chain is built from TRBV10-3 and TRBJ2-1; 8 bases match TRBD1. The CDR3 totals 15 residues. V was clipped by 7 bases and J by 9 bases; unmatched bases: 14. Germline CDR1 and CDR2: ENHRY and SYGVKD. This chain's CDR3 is CAIMRGRGHEGEQFF. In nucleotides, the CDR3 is TGTGCCATCATGAGGGGCAGGGGGCACGAGGGTGAGCAGTTCTTC.

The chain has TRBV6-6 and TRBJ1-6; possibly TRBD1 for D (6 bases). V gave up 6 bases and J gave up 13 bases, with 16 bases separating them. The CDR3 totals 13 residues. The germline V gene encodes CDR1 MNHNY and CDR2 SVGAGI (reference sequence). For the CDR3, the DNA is TGTGCCAGCAGCTGGGACCAGGGGCGGCCCCTCCACTTT. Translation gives CASSWDQGRPLHF.